This is a list of T cell receptor beta chains from one sample in a study of OX40 agonist ivuxolimab in advanced cancers. The table came from immunoSEQ multiplex PCR; TCRdb's copy has only in-frame clones and leaves some out. The table shows roughly 48,000 clones, with around nine tenths occurring only once. The sequencing here drew on CD4+ or CD8+ T cells sorted from blood, taken in a trial of the OX40 agonist ivuxolimab. All receptors derive from an adult with an advanced solid tumor such as melanoma, head and neck, liver or kidney cancer. Each CDR3 is given with its conserved first and last residue. D genes are given only for firm matches. Size is omitted from some rows. Given values are once, few, many or a class for expanded clones.

d_gene: NA
abundance: NA
v_gene: TRBV28
j_gene: TRBJ1-2
CDR3nt: TGTGCCAGCATGGACGGGGGCTATGGCTACACCTTC
CDR3aa: CASMDGGYGYTF

d_gene: NA
abundance: NA
v_gene: TRBV7-7
j_gene: TRBJ2-5
CDR3nt: TGTGCTAGCAGCCCTCGGTGGGATCAAGAGACCCAGTACTTC
CDR3aa: CASSPRWDQETQYF

d_gene: NA
abundance: NA
v_gene: TRBV7-2
j_gene: TRBJ2-7
CDR3nt: TGTGCCAGCAAAATAGGGTCAGGGACCGAGCAGTACTTC
CDR3aa: CASKIGSGTEQYF

d_gene: NA
abundance: few
v_gene: TRBV7-9
j_gene: TRBJ1-3
CDR3nt: TGTGCCAGCAGCTGGGACACCTCTGGAAACACCATATATTTT
CDR3aa: CASSWDTSGNTIYF

d_gene: TRBD2
abundance: NA
v_gene: TRBV30
j_gene: TRBJ2-1
CDR3nt: TGTGCCTGGAGCGCTCTTAGGACTAGCGGGGAAAACAATGAGCAGTTCTTC
CDR3aa: CAWSALRTSGENNEQFF

d_gene: NA
abundance: NA
v_gene: TRBV7-8
j_gene: TRBJ2-1
CDR3nt: TGTGCCAGCAGCTTAGCGGTCGGGGGGCCCTCCTACAATGAGCAGTTCTTC
CDR3aa: CASSLAVGGPSYNEQFF

d_gene: NA
abundance: NA
v_gene: TRBV7-9
j_gene: TRBJ1-2
CDR3nt: TGTGCCAGCAGCCCCACCCCCCCGGCGGAATATGGCTACACCTTC
CDR3aa: CASSPTPPAEYGYTF

d_gene: TRBD1
abundance: once
v_gene: TRBV7-8
j_gene: TRBJ2-7
CDR3nt: TGTGCCAGCAGCTTCCCGGGACAGCACTACGAGCAGTACTTC
CDR3aa: CASSFPGQHYEQYF

d_gene: NA
abundance: NA
v_gene: TRBV29-1
j_gene: TRBJ2-1
CDR3nt: TGCAGCGTGCCGTCCTCCGTTGAGCAGTTCTTC
CDR3aa: CSVPSSVEQFF

d_gene: NA
abundance: NA
v_gene: TRBV7-2
j_gene: TRBJ2-5
CDR3nt: TGTGCCAGCAGCCCTGACGGCCGGGAGACCCAGTACTTC
CDR3aa: CASSPDGRETQYF

d_gene: TRBD2
abundance: NA
v_gene: TRBV2
j_gene: TRBJ2-2
CDR3nt: TGTGCCAGCAGTGAAGGCCTAGCGGGGGGCACCGGGGAGCTGTTTTTT
CDR3aa: CASSEGLAGGTGELFF

d_gene: NA
abundance: NA
v_gene: TRBV7-9
j_gene: TRBJ2-7
CDR3nt: TGTGCCAGCAGCTCACAGAGCTCCTACGAGCAGTACTTC
CDR3aa: CASSSQSSYEQYF

d_gene: NA
abundance: NA
v_gene: TRBV12-5
j_gene: TRBJ1-1
CDR3nt: TGTGCTAGTGTCTTATCCGGGCTGAACACTGAAGCTTTCTTT
CDR3aa: CASVLSGLNTEAFF

d_gene: TRBD1
abundance: NA
v_gene: TRBV28
j_gene: TRBJ2-1
CDR3nt: TGTGCCAGCAGCTCACAGGGGCTCAGCTCCTACAATGAGCAGTTCTTC
CDR3aa: CASSSQGLSSYNEQFF

d_gene: NA
abundance: NA
v_gene: TRBV4-3
j_gene: TRBJ1-2
CDR3nt: TGCGCCAGCAGCCAAGGAGTTTCGGGCTATGGCTACACCTTC
CDR3aa: CASSQGVSGYGYTF